This T cell receptor beta chain comes out of a study of CD8 T cells in ankylosing spondylitis. Study-wide points: Disease-linked clones displayed a CD8+ phenotype and appeared relatively rarely in peripheral blood. It appeared that ankylosing spondylitis blood was characterized by a TCR beta motif of about 8 highly homologous variants. In ankylosing spondylitis patients, matched synovial fluid reportedly showed significant enrichment of disease-linked clones.

This clonotype was detected only a few times. Its antigen is as yet unknown. TCRdb ran MiXCR on the 5' RACE reads and lists one entry per CDR3 protein. The sample has about 440,000 distinct CDR3 sequences; roughly 17% are singletons. With 4 bases removed from V and 10 bases from J, the gap between germline ends came to 8 bases. CDR1 is SQVTM, CDR2 ANQGSEA, per germline. The CDR3 length is 10 residues. The chain combines TRBV29-1 with TRBJ2-1; D gene unclear. Input material: blood, either unsorted or a sorted T cell fraction (not recorded which). This sequence originates from a male donor with ankylosing spondylitis. The CDR3 DNA follows: TGCAGCGTTGGGGTGGGGGAGCAGTTCTTC. It specifies CSVGVGEQFF.